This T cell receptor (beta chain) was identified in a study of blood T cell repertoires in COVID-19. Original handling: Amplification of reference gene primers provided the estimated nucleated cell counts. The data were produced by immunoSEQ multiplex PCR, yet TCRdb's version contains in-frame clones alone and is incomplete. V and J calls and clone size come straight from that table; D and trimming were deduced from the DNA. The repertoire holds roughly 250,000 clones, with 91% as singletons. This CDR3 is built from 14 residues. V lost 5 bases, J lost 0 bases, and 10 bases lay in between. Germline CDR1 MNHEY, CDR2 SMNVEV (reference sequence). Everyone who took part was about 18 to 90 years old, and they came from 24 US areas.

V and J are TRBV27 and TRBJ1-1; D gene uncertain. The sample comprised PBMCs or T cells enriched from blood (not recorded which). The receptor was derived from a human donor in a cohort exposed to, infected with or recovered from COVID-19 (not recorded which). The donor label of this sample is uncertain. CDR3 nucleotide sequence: TGTGCCAGCAGTCCCTTGAGTATGAACACTGAAGCTTTCTTT. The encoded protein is CASSPLSMNTEAFF.